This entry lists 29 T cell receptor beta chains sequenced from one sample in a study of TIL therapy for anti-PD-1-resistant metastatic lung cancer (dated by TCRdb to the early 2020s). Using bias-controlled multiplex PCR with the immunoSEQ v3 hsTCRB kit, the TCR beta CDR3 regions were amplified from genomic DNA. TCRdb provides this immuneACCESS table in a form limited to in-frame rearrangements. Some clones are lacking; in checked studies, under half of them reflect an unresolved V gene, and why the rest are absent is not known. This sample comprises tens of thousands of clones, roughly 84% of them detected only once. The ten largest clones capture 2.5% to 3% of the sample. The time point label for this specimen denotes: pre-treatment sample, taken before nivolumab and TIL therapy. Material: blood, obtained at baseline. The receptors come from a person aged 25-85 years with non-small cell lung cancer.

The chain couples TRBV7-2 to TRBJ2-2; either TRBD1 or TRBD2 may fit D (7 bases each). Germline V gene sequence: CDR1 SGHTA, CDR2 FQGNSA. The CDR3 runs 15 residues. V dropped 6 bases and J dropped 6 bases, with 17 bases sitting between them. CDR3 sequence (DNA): TGTGCCAGCAGAGGGAGGGCAGGGGGACCCGGGGAGCTGTTTTTT. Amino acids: CASRGRAGGPGELFF.

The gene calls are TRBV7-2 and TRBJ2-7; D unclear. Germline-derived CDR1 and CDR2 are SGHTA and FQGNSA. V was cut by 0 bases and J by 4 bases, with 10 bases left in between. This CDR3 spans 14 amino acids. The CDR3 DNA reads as TGTGCCAGCAGCTTAGCTCACACGAGATACGAGCAGTACTTC. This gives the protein CASSLAHTRYEQYF.

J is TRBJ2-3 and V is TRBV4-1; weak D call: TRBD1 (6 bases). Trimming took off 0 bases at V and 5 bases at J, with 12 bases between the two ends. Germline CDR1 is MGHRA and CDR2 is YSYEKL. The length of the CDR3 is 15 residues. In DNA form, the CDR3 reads TGCGCCAGCAGCCAAGAGTTCGAACAGGGAGATACGCAGTATTTT. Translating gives CASSQEFEQGDTQYF.

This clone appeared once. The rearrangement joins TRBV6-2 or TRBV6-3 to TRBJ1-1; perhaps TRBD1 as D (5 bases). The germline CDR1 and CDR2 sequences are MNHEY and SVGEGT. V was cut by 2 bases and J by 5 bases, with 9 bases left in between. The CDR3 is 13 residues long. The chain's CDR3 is CASSYEGWTEAFF. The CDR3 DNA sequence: TGTGCCAGCAGTTACGAGGGGTGGACTGAAGCTTTCTTT.

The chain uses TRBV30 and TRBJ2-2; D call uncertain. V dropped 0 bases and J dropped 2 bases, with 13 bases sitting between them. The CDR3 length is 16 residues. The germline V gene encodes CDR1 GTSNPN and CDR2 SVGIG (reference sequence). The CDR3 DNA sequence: TGTGCCTGGAGTGTCTCGTTTACAGTAAACACCGGGGAGCTGTTTTTT. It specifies CAWSVSFTVNTGELFF. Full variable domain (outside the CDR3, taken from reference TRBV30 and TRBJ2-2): SQTIHQWPATLVQPVGSPLSLECTVEGTSNPNLYWYRQAAGRGLQLLFYSVGIGQISSEVPQNLSASRPQDRQFILSSKKLLLSDSGFYLCAWSVSFTVNTGELFFGEGSRLTVL.

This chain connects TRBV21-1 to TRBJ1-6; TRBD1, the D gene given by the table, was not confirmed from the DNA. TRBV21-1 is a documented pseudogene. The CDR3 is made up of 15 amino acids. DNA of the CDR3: TGTGCCAGCAGCCCTTCTCCCGGACAGCCATCACCCCTCCACTTT. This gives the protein CASSPSPGQPSPLHF.

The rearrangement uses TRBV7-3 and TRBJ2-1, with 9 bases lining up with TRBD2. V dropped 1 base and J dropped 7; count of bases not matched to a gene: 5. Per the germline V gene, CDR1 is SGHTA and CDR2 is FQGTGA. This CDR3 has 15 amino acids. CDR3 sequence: CASSLISGGLNEQFF. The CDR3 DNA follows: TGTGCCAGCAGCTTAATTAGCGGGGGTCTGAATGAGCAGTTCTTC.

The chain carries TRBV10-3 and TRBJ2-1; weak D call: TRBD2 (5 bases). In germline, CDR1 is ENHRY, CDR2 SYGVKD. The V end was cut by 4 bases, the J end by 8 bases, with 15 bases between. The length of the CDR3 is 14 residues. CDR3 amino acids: CAISAPTRIDEQFF. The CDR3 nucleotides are TGTGCCATCAGTGCCCCTACTAGGATCGATGAGCAGTTCTTC.

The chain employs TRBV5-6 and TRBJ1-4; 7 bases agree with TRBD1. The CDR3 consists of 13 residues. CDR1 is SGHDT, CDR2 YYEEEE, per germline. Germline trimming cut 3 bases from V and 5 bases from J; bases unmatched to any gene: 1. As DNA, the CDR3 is TGTGCCAGCAGCTGGGACAGAAATGAAAAACTGTTTTTT. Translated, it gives CASSWDRNEKLFF.

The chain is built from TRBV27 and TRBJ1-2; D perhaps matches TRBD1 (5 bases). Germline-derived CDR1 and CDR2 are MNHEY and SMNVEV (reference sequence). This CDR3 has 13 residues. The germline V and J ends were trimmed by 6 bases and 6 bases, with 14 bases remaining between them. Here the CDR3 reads CASSAARGDGYTF. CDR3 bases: TGTGCCAGCAGCGCTGCCCGAGGGGATGGCTACACCTTC.

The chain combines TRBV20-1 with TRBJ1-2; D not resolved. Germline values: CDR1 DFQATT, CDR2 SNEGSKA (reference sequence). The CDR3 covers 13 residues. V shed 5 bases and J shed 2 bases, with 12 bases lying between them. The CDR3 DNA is TGCAGTGCTGGTGATCTAAAAAACTATGGCTACACCTTC. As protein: CSAGDLKNYGYTF.

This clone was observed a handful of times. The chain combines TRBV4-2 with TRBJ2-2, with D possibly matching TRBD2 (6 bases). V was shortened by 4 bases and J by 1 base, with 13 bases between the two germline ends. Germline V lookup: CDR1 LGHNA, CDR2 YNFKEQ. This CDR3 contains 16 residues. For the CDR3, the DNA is TGTGCCAGCAGCCCCGGTGGTAGCGGGAACACCGGGGAGCTGTTTTTT. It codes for CASSPGGSGNTGELFF.

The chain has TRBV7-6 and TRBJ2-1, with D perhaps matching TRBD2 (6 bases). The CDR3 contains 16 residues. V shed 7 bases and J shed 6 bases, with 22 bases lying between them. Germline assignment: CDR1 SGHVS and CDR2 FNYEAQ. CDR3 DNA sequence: TGTGCCAGCACCGATATCGGAGGGCCGGCCGGCAATGAGCAGTTCTTC. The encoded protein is CASTDIGGPAGNEQFF.

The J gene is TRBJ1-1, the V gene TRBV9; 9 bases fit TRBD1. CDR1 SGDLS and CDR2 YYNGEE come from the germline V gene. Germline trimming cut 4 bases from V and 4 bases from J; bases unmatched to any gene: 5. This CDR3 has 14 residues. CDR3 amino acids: CASSPRTGATEAFF. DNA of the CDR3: TGTGCCAGCAGCCCCAGGACAGGGGCCACTGAAGCTTTCTTT.

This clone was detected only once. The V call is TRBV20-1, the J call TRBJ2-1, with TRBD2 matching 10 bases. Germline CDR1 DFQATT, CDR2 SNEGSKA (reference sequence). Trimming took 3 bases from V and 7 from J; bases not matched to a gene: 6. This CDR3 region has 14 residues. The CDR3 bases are TGCAGTGCTAGTAGCGGGAGGATAGGTAATGAGCAGTTCTTC. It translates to CSASSGRIGNEQFF.

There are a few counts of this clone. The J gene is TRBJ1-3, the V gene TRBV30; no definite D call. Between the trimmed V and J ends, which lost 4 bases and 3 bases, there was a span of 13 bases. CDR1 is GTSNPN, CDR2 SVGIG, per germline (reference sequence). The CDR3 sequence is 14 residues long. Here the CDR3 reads CAWTPWADGNTIYF. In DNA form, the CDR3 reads TGTGCCTGGACCCCGTGGGCCGATGGAAACACCATATATTTT.

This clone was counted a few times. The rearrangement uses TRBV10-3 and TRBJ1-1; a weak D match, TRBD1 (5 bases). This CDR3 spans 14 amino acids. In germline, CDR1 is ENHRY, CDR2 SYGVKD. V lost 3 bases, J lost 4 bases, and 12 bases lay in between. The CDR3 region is CAISDTRGGTEAFF. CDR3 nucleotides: TGTGCCATCAGTGACACCCGGGGCGGCACTGAAGCTTTCTTT.

CDR3 DNA sequence: TGTGCCAGCAGTAAGAGGGACGGGGGCAATCAGCCCCAGCATTTT. Protein sequence: CASSKRDGGNQPQHF. The V and J genes are TRBV9 and TRBJ1-5, with D possibly matching TRBD1 (5 bases). CDR1 is SGDLS, CDR2 YYNGEE, per germline. This CDR3 has 15 residues. Trimming pared 5 bases from V and 2 bases from J, leaving 14 bases between. Full variable domain (missing parts from reference TRBV9 and TRBJ1-5): DSGVTQTPKHLITATGQRVTLRCSPRSGDLSVYWYQQSLDQGLQFLIQYYNGEERAKGNILERFSAQQFPDLHSELNLSSLELGDSALYFCASSKRDGGNQPQHFGDGTRLSIL.

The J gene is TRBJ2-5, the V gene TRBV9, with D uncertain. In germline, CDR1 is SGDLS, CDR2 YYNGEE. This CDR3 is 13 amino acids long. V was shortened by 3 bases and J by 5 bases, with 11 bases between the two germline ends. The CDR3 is CASSAPGRETQYF. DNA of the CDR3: TGTGCCAGCAGCGCCCCAGGAAGGGAGACCCAGTACTTC.

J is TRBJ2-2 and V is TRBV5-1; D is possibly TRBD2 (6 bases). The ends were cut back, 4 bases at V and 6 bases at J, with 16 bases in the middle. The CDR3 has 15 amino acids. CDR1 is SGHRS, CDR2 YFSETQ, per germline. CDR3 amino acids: CASSPAGPGAGELFF. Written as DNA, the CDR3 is TGCGCCAGCAGCCCTGCGGGGCCAGGTGCCGGGGAGCTGTTTTTT.

The CDR3 DNA follows: TGTGCCAGCAGCTTGGGAGGGGGCGGAAGCCCCAGGGTTACTGAAGCTTTCTTT. This translates into CASSLGGGGSPRVTEAFF. The genes are TRBV5-4 and TRBJ1-1; 7 bases are shared with TRBD1. The CDR3 has 18 residues. Germline V CDR1 and CDR2: SGHNT, YYREEE (reference sequence). J lost 5 bases, V lost 0 bases, and 16 bases had no gene match.

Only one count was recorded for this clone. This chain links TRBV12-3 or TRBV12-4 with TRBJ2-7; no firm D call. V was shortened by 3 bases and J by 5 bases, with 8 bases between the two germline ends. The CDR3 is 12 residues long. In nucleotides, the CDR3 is TGTGCCAGCAGTTTGAAGGGAAACGAGCAGTACTTC. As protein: CASSLKGNEQYF.

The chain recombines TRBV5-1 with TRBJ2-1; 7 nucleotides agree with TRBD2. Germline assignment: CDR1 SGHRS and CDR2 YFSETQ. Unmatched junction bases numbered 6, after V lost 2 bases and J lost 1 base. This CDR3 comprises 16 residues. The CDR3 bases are TGCGCCAGCAGCTTTTTGGGGGGGAAGTCCTACAATGAGCAGTTCTTC. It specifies CASSFLGGKSYNEQFF.

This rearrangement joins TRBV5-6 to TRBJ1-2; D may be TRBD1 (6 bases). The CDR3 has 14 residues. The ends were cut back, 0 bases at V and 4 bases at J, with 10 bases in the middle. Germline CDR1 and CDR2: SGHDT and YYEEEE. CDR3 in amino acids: CASSLGGQSYGYTF. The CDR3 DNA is TGTGCCAGCAGCTTGGGGGGGCAGAGCTATGGCTACACCTTC.

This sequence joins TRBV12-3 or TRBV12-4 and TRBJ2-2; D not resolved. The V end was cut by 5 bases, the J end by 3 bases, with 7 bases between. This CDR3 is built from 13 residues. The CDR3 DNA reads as TGTGCCAGCAGTGACCTCTACACCGGGGAGCTGTTTTTT. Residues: CASSDLYTGELFF.

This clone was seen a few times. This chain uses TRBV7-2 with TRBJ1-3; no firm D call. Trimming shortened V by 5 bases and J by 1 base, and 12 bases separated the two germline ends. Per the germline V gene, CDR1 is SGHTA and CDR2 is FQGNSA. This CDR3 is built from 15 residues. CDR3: CASSQDATSGNTIYF. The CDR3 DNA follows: TGTGCCAGCAGCCAGGACGCTACTTCTGGAAACACCATATATTTT.

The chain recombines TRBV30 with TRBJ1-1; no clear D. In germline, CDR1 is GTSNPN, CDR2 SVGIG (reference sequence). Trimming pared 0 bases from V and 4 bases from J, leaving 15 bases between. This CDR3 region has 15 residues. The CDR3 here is CAWSVDAGILTEAFF. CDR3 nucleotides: TGTGCCTGGAGTGTAGATGCCGGGATTCTCACTGAAGCTTTCTTT.

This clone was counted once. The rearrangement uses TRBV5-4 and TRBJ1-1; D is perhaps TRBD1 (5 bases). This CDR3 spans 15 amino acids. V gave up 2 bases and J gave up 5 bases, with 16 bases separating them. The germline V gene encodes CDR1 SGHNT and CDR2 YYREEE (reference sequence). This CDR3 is CASSFNRIGGTEAFF. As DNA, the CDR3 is TGTGCCAGCAGCTTTAATAGGATCGGGGGTACTGAAGCTTTCTTT.

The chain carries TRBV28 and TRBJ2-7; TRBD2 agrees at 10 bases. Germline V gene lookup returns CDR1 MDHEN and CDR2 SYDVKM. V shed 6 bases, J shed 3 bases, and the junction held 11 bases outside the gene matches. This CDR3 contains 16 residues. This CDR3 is CASSSNLAGALYEQYF. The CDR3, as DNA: TGTGCCAGCAGCTCTAATCTAGCGGGGGCTCTCTACGAGCAGTACTTC.